Below are 30 T cell receptor beta chains sequenced from a single sample in a study of CXCR3-negative and CXCR3-positive naive CD8 T cells. Study outcomes and limitations: When CXCR3-positive naive cells were set against CXCR3-negative naive cells, the former had more hydrophobic TRB CDR3s.

These TCRs are of unknown antigen specificity. The method, 5' RACE with UMI labels, was used to prepare the TRB cDNA libraries. TCRdb reprocessed the 5' RACE reads and reports one entry per CDR3 protein, with no DNA. The repertoire table contains 85,000 to 120,000 distinct CDR3 sequences. Sequenced: naive CXCR3+ CD8+ T cells from blood. Subset specified: CD45RO-CCR7+CD27+CD95- naive CD8+ T cells expressing CXCR3 (TNR3+). These receptors all come from a human donor in good health. Some clones in this sample may be carry-over from other donors' samples.

The J gene is TRBJ2-7, the V gene TRBV28. In germline, CDR1 is MDHEN, CDR2 SYDVKM. The CDR3 length is 14 residues. CDR3 protein: CASSFHRDSYEQYF. Filled out from reference TRBV28 and TRBJ2-7, the complete variable domain reads DVKVTQSSRYLVKRTGEKVFLECVQDMDHENMFWYRQDPGLGLRLIYFSYDVKMKEKGDIPEGYSVSREKKERFSLILESASTNQTSMYLCASSFHRDSYEQYFGPGTRLTVT.

The chain carries TRBV30 and TRBJ2-7; TCRdb's assignment of TRBD1 cannot be checked, as there is no DNA. The V gene's germline CDR1 is GTSNPN and CDR2 SVGIG (reference sequence). This CDR3 comprises 11 residues. CDR3 amino acids: CAWSSRGEQYF.

The gene calls are TRBV30 and TRBJ2-3. The CDR3 has 13 amino acids. Germline V gives CDR1 GTSNPN, CDR2 SVGIG (reference sequence). CDR3 in amino acids: CAWNRGLTDTQYF.

The J gene is TRBJ2-5, the V gene TRBV7-9; the D call from TCRdb, TRBD2, cannot be confirmed without DNA. Germline assignment: CDR1 SEHNR and CDR2 FQNEAQ (reference sequence). This CDR3 comprises 16 residues. The CDR3 spells CASSFGPSGSRETQYF. Full variable domain (remainder filled in from reference TRBV7-9 and TRBJ2-5): DTGVSQNPRHKITKRGQNVTFRCDPISEHNRLYWYRQTLGQGPEFLTYFQNEAQLEKSRLLSDRFSAERPKGSFSTLEIQRTEQGDSAMYLCASSFGPSGSRETQYFGPGTRLLVL.

The chain carries TRBV20-1 and TRBJ2-1; with no DNA, the TCRdb D assignment of TRBD1 cannot be verified. CDR1 is DFQATT and CDR2 is SNEGSKA in the germline V gene (reference sequence). The CDR3 has 14 amino acids. CDR3 amino acids: CSVSGRALDNEQFF.

J is TRBJ2-2 and V is TRBV5-1. The CDR3 spans 12 residues. Germline V lookup: CDR1 SGHRS, CDR2 YFSETQ. The CDR3 reads CASSLNSGELFF.

V usage is TRBV14 and J usage is TRBJ2-3; the TRBD1 assignment by TCRdb is unverifiable without DNA. In germline, CDR1 is SGHDN, CDR2 FVKESK. The CDR3 runs to 15 residues. CDR3 amino acids: CASSETGKGTDTQYF.

This chain uses TRBV30 with TRBJ2-5; TCRdb's D gene call, TRBD2, goes unchecked for lack of DNA. CDR1 is GTSNPN and CDR2 is SVGIG in the germline V gene (reference sequence). This CDR3 has 15 residues. The CDR3 region is CAWSVGAGGGETQYF. Variable domain in full (rest from reference TRBV30 and TRBJ2-5): SQTIHQWPATLVQPVGSPLSLECTVEGTSNPNLYWYRQAAGRGLQLLFYSVGIGQISSEVPQNLSASRPQDRQFILSSKKLLLSDSGFYLCAWSVGAGGGETQYFGPGTRLLVL.

The rearrangement uses TRBV6-5 and TRBJ1-2; with no DNA, the TCRdb D assignment of TRBD1 cannot be verified. Germline V gene sequence: CDR1 MNHEY, CDR2 SVGAGI. There are 15 residues in the CDR3. The CDR3: CASSLNSGTPYGYTF.

The rearrangement uses TRBV15 and TRBJ2-7. The CDR3 contains 15 residues. Germline V gene sequence: CDR1 LNHNV, CDR2 YYDKDF (reference sequence). This CDR3 is CATAIGRRSSYEQYF.

This chain uses TRBV11-3 with TRBJ2-2; without DNA, the TCRdb call of TRBD2 cannot be checked. The CDR3 is 13 amino acids. The V gene's germline CDR1 is SGHNT and CDR2 YENEEA. The CDR3 reads CASREEGAGELFF.

The chain joins TRBV7-9 to TRBJ2-3; as DNA is missing, the TRBD2 call by TCRdb cannot be tested. CDR1 is SEHNR, CDR2 FQNEAQ, per germline (reference sequence). This CDR3 has 14 amino acids. This chain's CDR3 is CASRPAGGVDTQYF.

The rearrangement links TRBV28 to TRBJ2-7; TCRdb lists TRBD1, though no DNA is available to test this call. This CDR3 is built from 14 residues. Germline CDR1 and CDR2: MDHEN and SYDVKM. The CDR3 reads CASSLLSRVHEQYF.

The V gene is TRBV29-1, the J gene TRBJ1-2; as DNA is missing, the TRBD1 call by TCRdb cannot be tested. Looked up from germline, CDR1 is SQVTM and CDR2 is ANQGSEA. The CDR3 covers 13 residues. The CDR3 loop is CSVDKGGGYGYTF.

The V gene is TRBV12-3 or TRBV12-4, the J gene TRBJ2-2; TCRdb picks TRBD2, but there is no DNA to check that call. CDR3 length: 16 residues. This CDR3 is CASSPLEGANTGELFF.

This sequence joins TRBV7-2 and TRBJ2-3. The CDR3 extends over 16 amino acids. Germline V gene data show CDR1 as SGHTA and CDR2 as FQGNSA. The CDR3 sequence is CASSLDSVGSTDTQYF.

The rearrangement uses TRBV6-5 and TRBJ2-1; the TRBD1 assignment by TCRdb is unverifiable without DNA. CDR3 length equals 12 residues. CDR1 and CDR2 (germline): MNHEY, SVGAGI. CDR3 region: CASSYPGTEQFF.

The chain uses TRBV15 and TRBJ2-1; TCRdb's assignment of TRBD1 cannot be checked, as there is no DNA. The CDR3 has 15 amino acids. The V gene's germline CDR1 is LNHNV and CDR2 YYDKDF (reference sequence). CDR3: CATSQRRTGDNEQFF. The variable domain in full, with the rest retrieved from reference TRBV15 and TRBJ2-1, is DAMVIQNPRYQVTQFGKPVTLSCSQTLNHNVMYWYQQKSSQAPKLLFHYYDKDFNNEADTPDNFQSRRPNTSFCFLDIRSPGLGDTAMYLCATSQRRTGDNEQFFGPGTRLTVL.

V usage is TRBV5-1 and J usage is TRBJ2-5; the D gene TCRdb calls, TRBD2, cannot be checked with no DNA. The CDR3 spans 15 residues. CDR1 is SGHRS and CDR2 is YFSETQ in the germline V gene. This CDR3 reads CASSLEGSGDETQYF.

The chain combines TRBV13 with TRBJ2-7; TCRdb designates TRBD1, a call that cannot be tested without DNA. CDR3 length: 14 amino acids. Germline V gives CDR1 PRHDT, CDR2 FYEKMQ (reference sequence). The CDR3: CASSLRGVSYEQYF.

The rearrangement joins TRBV12-3 or TRBV12-4 to TRBJ2-5; TCRdb's assignment of TRBD1 cannot be checked, as there is no DNA. The CDR3 consists of 14 residues. CDR3 sequence: CASSPWDRQETQYF.

This chain links TRBV12-3 or TRBV12-4 with TRBJ1-5; TCRdb indicates TRBD1, and absent DNA this call remains unverified. The CDR3 sequence is 12 residues long. CDR3 protein: CASSFWGQPQHF.

The V call is TRBV7-3, the J call TRBJ2-1. This CDR3 region has 14 residues. Germline CDR1 is SGHTA and CDR2 is FQGTGA. The CDR3 loop is CASSLSPGNDEQFF.

The rearrangement uses TRBV6-6 and TRBJ2-7. Germline CDR1 and CDR2: MNHNY and SVGAGI (reference sequence). CDR3 length: 15 residues. The CDR3 spells CASSYSTAASYEQYF.

This sequence joins TRBV5-1 and TRBJ1-2; TCRdb gives TRBD1 as the D gene, but with no DNA this cannot be confirmed. CDR1 and CDR2 from the germline V gene are SGHRS and YFSETQ. This CDR3 is built from 12 residues. CDR3 region: CASTGGNYGYTF. Based on the CDR3 plus reference TRBV5-1 and TRBJ1-2, the full variable domain is KAGVTQTPRYLIKTRGQQVTLSCSPISGHRSVSWYQQTPGQGLQFLFEYFSETQRNKGNFPGRFSGRQFSNSRSEMNVSTLELGDSALYLCASTGGNYGYTFGSGTRLTVV.

The V call is TRBV5-4, the J call TRBJ1-2. This CDR3 is built from 12 residues. Germline assignment: CDR1 SGHNT and CDR2 YYREEE (reference sequence). CDR3: CASSIGLGGYTF.

V usage is TRBV12-3 or TRBV12-4 and J usage is TRBJ2-1. The CDR3 is 13 amino acids. The chain's CDR3 is CASSLGGINEQFF.

This chain connects TRBV27 to TRBJ2-2; the D call from TCRdb, TRBD1, cannot be confirmed without DNA. Germline lookup yields CDR1 MNHEY and CDR2 SMNVEV (reference sequence). CDR3 size: 16 residues. The CDR3 loop is CASSLVGQGGSGELFF.

The CDR3 reads CASSLDAGSSYEQYF. The V and J genes are TRBV7-9 and TRBJ2-7. The V gene's germline CDR1 is SEHNR and CDR2 FQNEAQ (reference sequence). CDR3 length equals 15 residues. The entire variable domain, with the rest obtained from reference TRBV7-9 and TRBJ2-7, is as follows: DTGVSQNPRHKITKRGQNVTFRCDPISEHNRLYWYRQTLGQGPEFLTYFQNEAQLEKSRLLSDRFSAERPKGSFSTLEIQRTEQGDSAMYLCASSLDAGSSYEQYFGPGTRLTVT.

The J gene is TRBJ1-5, the V gene TRBV6-1; lacking DNA, the TRBD1 call made by TCRdb goes unchecked. CDR1 and CDR2 (germline): MNHNS, SASEGT. The CDR3 has 15 amino acids. Here the CDR3 reads CASIPWTGGNQPQHF.